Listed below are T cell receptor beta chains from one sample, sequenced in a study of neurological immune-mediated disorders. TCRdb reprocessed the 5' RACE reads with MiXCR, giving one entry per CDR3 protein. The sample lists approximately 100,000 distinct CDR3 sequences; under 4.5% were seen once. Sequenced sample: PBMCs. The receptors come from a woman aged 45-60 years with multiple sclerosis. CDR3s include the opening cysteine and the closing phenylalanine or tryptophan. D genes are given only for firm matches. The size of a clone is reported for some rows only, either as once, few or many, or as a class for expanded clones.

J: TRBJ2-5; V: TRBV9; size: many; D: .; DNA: TGTGCCAGCAGCCCGGGGGAGACCCAGTACTTC; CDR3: CASSPGETQYF
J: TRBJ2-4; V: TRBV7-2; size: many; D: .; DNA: TGTGCCAGCAGCCTCGACCAGGGTCGGGAAAACATTCAGTACTTC; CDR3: CASSLDQGRENIQYF
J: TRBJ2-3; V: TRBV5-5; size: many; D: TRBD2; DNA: TGTGCCAGCAGCTTTTCCCCTGACCTCCTAGCGGGGGGTAAAGATACGCAGTATTTT; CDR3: CASSFSPDLLAGGKDTQYF
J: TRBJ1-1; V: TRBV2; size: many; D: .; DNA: TGTGCCAGCAGTAGCCGGGCAACTAACACTGAAGCTTTCTTT; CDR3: CASSSRATNTEAFF
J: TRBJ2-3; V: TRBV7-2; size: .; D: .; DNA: TGTGCCAGCAGCTTAGTGGGTTCGGACACAGATACGCAGTATTTT; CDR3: CASSLVGSDTDTQYF
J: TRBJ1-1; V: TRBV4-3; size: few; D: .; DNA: TGCGCCAGCAGCCAAGTGTTGGCAGGGAGCACTGAAGCTTTCTTT; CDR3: CASSQVLAGSTEAFF
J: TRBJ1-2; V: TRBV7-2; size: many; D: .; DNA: TGTGCCAGCAGCTTAGATACGTTAAGCGTCGGTGGCTACACCTTC; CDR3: CASSLDTLSVGGYTF
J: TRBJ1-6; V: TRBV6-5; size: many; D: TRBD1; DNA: TGTGCCAGCAGTTACAGGGGGCTTAATTCACCCCTCCACTTT; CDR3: CASSYRGLNSPLHF
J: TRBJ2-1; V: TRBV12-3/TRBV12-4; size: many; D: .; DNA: TGTGCCAGCAGTTACCTAGGGGGCTACAATGAGCAGTTCTTC; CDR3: CASSYLGGYNEQFF
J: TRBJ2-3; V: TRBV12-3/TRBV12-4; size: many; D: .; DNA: TGTGCCAGCAGCCTGGGCGGGGAAGATACGCAGTATTTT; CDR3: CASSLGGEDTQYF
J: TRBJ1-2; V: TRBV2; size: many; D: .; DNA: TGTGCCAGCAGTTTGGGGGAGGACATCTATGGCTACACCTTC; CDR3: CASSLGEDIYGYTF
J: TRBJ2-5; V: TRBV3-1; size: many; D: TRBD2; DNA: TGTGCCAGCAGCCCTCAAGCGGGGGGCGGGACCCAGTACTTC; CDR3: CASSPQAGGGTQYF
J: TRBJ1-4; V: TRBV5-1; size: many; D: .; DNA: TGCGCCAGCAGCTTGATGTTAGGTGGAAAACTGTTTTTT; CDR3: CASSLMLGGKLFF
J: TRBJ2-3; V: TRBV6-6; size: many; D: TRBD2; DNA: TGTGCCAGCAGTTACTCGGCTAGCGGGGGGGCAGTTACGCAGTATTTT; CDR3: CASSYSASGGAVTQYF
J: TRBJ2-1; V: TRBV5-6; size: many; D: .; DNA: TGTGCCAGCACCCAGGGAAACAATGAGCAGTTCTTC; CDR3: CASTQGNNEQFF
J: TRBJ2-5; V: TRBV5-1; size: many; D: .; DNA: TGCGCCAGCAGCCCGGGGCGGGGAACAGCGGAGACCCAGTACTTC; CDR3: CASSPGRGTAETQYF
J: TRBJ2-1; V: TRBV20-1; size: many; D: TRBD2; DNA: TGCAGTGCTAGAGATCCTAGCGGGAAATCATACAATGAGCAGTTCTTC; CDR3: CSARDPSGKSYNEQFF
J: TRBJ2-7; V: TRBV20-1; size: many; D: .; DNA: TGCAGTGCTAGAGATCGCCCGGGAGCCTACGAGCAGTACTTC; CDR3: CSARDRPGAYEQYF
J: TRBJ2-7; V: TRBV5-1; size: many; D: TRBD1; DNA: TGCGCCAGCAGTCAAAGTGGGACAGGGGGAAACGAGCAGTACTTC; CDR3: CASSQSGTGGNEQYF
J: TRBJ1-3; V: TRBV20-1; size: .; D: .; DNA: TGCAGTGCTAGCTTCGACTCTGGAAACACCATATATTTT; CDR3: CSASFDSGNTIYF
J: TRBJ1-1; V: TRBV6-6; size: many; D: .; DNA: TGTGCCAGCAGTTGGGCGGGTGTTGAGGGGACGATGACTGAAGCTTTCTTT; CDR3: CASSWAGVEGTMTEAFF
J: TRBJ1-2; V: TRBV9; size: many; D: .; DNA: TGTGCCAGCAGCGTACAGGGGAACCCTAACTATGGCTACACCTTC; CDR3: CASSVQGNPNYGYTF
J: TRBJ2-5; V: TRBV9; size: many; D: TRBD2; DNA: TGTGCCAGCAGCGTAGGTTACGGCGGGGGGGCAGAGACCCAGTACTTC; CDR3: CASSVGYGGGAETQYF
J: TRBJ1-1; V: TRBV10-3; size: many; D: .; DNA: TGTGCCATCAGTGAGGGACAGGAAGCTTTCTTT; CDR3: CAISEGQEAFF
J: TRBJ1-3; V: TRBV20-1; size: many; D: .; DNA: TGCAGTGCTAGATTGGCCGGGGGCAACGGAAACACCATATATTTT; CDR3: CSARLAGGNGNTIYF
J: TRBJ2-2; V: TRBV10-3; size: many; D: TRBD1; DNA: TGTGCCATCAGTGAGTCTAGACAGGGGGCGACCGGGGAGCTGTTTTTT; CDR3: CAISESRQGATGELFF
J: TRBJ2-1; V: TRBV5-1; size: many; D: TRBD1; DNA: TGCGCCAGCAGCTTGGGGTTACTAGGGGGCGATGAGCAGTTCTTC; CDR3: CASSLGLLGGDEQFF
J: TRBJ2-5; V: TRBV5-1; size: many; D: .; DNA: TGCGCCAGCAGCCCGACTCTAGTGAAGACCCAGTACTTC; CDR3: CASSPTLVKTQYF
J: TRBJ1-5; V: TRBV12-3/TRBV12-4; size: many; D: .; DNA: TGTGCCAGCAGTTTAGAGGAGGGGCGCCGTCTGCATTTT; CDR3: CASSLEEGRRLHF
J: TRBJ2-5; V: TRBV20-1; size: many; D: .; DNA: TGCAGTGCTAGACCGCTCAAGGGGTACCGAGAGACCCAGTACTTC; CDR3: CSARPLKGYRETQYF
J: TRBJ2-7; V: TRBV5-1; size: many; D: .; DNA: TGCGCCAGCAGCTTAGACAGAGCCTACGAGCAGTACTTC; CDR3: CASSLDRAYEQYF
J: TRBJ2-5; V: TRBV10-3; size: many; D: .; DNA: TGTGCCATCAGTGAGTCGATTCTGGGTTCGGCTGTTACCCAGTACTTC; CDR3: CAISESILGSAVTQYF
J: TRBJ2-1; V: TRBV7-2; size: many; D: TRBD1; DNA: TGTGCCAGCAGCCCGGACAGGGGTTTGGTTGAGCAGTTCTTC; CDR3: CASSPDRGLVEQFF
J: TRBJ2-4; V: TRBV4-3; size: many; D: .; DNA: TGCGCCAGCAGCTCTACAGGGTCGATGGTTCAGTACTTC; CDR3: CASSSTGSMVQYF
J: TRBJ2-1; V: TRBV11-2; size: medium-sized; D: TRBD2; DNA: TGTGCCAGCAGCTTGCCTAGCGGCATTAATGAGCAGTTCTTC; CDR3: CASSLPSGINEQFF
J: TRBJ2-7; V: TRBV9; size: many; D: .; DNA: TGTGCCAGCAGCACCCGACCCTCCTCTACCAACTACGAGCAGTACTTC; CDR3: CASSTRPSSTNYEQYF
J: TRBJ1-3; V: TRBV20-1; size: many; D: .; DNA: TGCAGTGCTAGCTGGTCAGGGGCTGGAAACACCATATATTTT; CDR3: CSASWSGAGNTIYF
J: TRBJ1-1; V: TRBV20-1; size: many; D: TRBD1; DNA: TGCAGTGCTAGAAGGACAGGGGTGAACACTGAAGCTTTCTTT; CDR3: CSARRTGVNTEAFF
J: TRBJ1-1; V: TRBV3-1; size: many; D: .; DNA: TGTGCCAGCAGCCAAGGGGCGCGGGGCACTGAAGCTTTCTTT; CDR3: CASSQGARGTEAFF
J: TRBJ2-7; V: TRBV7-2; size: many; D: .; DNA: TGTGCCAGCAGCTTTCAGAAGTCCTACGAGCAGTACTTC; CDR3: CASSFQKSYEQYF
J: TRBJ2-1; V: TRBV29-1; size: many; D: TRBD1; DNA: TGCAGCGTGACAGGGGGTAACTACAATGAGCAGTTCTTC; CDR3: CSVTGGNYNEQFF